One and the same sample provided the 5 T cell receptor beta chains below, sequenced in a study of blood T cell repertoires in COVID-19. Libraries were prepared by immunoSEQ multiplex PCR; TCRdb keeps only in-frame clonotypes and omits some of them. This table has 55,000 to 65,000 clones, 85% to 90% appearing once. Input material: peripheral blood. These receptors all come from a human donor with active COVID-19. The donor label of this sample is uncertain.

V is TRBV5-1 and J is TRBJ2-5, with D maybe TRBD2 (6 bases). CDR1 and CDR2 from the germline V gene are SGHRS and YFSETQ. This CDR3 has 12 residues. Between the trimmed V and J ends, which lost 5 bases and 3 bases, there was a span of 8 bases. In DNA form, the CDR3 reads TGCGCCAGCAGGGGGGGAGAAGAGACCCAGTACTTC. This gives the protein CASRGGEETQYF.

The gene calls are TRBV10-3 and TRBJ2-3; tentatively, D is TRBD1 (6 bases). Germline V gene lookup returns CDR1 ENHRY and CDR2 SYGVKD. The CDR3 extends over 15 amino acids. Trimming shortened V by 7 bases and J by 1 base, and 15 bases separated the two germline ends. This CDR3 is CAINNRVEGTDTQYF. CDR3 bases: TGTGCCATCAATAACAGGGTGGAGGGCACAGATACGCAGTATTTT.

This chain connects TRBV6-5 to TRBJ2-2, with 7 bases lining up with TRBD2. Trimming at V came to 6 bases and at J to 6 bases, leaving 10 bases not matched to a gene. Germline CDR1 is MNHEY and CDR2 is SVGAGI. This CDR3 has 15 amino acids. CDR3 loop: CASRLTWGGAGELFF. The CDR3 DNA follows: TGTGCCAGCAGATTAACGTGGGGGGGAGCCGGGGAGCTGTTTTTT.

A single count supports this clone. The chain uses TRBV7-2 and TRBJ2-5; 7 bases are a match to TRBD2. V shed 5 bases and J 4 bases; nucleotides not matched to a gene: 10. CDR1 is SGHTA, CDR2 FQGNSA, per germline. The CDR3 loop spans 15 amino acids. CDR3 DNA sequence: TGTGCCAGCAGCCCCCAGGGAGGGATAGGAGAGACCCAGTACTTC. As protein: CASSPQGGIGETQYF.

The genes are TRBV28 and TRBJ2-2; possible D gene TRBD1, 5 bases. Looked up from germline, CDR1 is MDHEN and CDR2 is SYDVKM. The CDR3 loop spans 15 amino acids. Trimming pared 5 bases from V and 2 bases from J, leaving 12 bases between. The CDR3 DNA sequence: TGTGCCAGCAGTCCTATGACAGCTAACACCGGGGAGCTGTTTTTT. As protein: CASSPMTANTGELFF.